The 5 T cell receptor beta chains presented below share a single source sample, sequenced in a study of molecular identifiers for immune sequencing clone quantification. TCRdb re-called the PCR reads through MiXCR, storing one row per CDR3 protein. The sample has around 470,000 distinct CDR3 sequences; around 21% are singletons. Sequencing used naive CD8+ T cells from blood, with Jurkat cell RNA spiked in. Described subset: FACS-sorted CD8+CD4-CCR7+CD45RA+ naive T cells. The receptors were gathered from a human donor in good health. Some libraries in this study had Jurkat cell RNA spiked in.

This chain links TRBV12-3 or TRBV12-4 with TRBJ2-7, with no clear D. Trimming removed 3 bases at V and 5 bases at J, with 8 bases between. This CDR3 spans 12 amino acids. The CDR3 loop is CASSFMAHEQYF. Written as DNA, the CDR3 is TGTGCCAGCAGTTTTATGGCGCACGAGCAGTACTTC.

The rearrangement uses TRBV6-5 and TRBJ1-2; the D gene is possibly TRBD1 (6 bases). The CDR3 spans 13 residues. CDR1 and CDR2 from the germline V gene are MNHEY and SVGAGI. V lost 6 bases and J 4 bases, leaving 12 bases between the germline ends. CDR3 residues: CASRQGRIYGYTF. CDR3 in DNA: TGTGCCAGCAGACAGGGACGGATCTATGGCTACACCTTC.

The table lists this clonotype with many counts. V is TRBV7-9 and J is TRBJ2-1, with D hard to call. The germline V and J ends were trimmed by 0 bases and 6 bases, with 15 bases remaining between them. The CDR3 consists of 16 residues. CDR1 is SEHNR, CDR2 FQNEAQ, per germline (reference sequence). The CDR3 DNA is TGTGCCAGCAGCTTAGCGTCCGCATCCTTGGCCAATGAGCAGTTCTTC. Protein sequence: CASSLASASLANEQFF.

This clonotype was picked up a small number of times. The V call is TRBV24-1, the J call TRBJ2-2, with 8 bases fitting TRBD1. Trimming at V came to 0 bases and at J to 9 bases, leaving 8 bases not matched to a gene. The V gene's germline CDR1 is KGHDR and CDR2 SFDVKD. CDR3 size: 16 residues. The CDR3 loop is CATSDLGTGGVRELFF. The CDR3 coding sequence is TGTGCCACCAGTGATTTGGGGACAGGTGGCGTCCGGGAGCTGTTTTTT.

This clonotype was counted a single time. A much larger clone is a single base away; this may be a read error. Here the CDR3 omits its conserved ending phenylalanine or tryptophan, so a read error is the likely source. V usage is TRBV30 and J usage is TRBJ2-7; D may be TRBD1 (6 bases). Germline-derived CDR1 and CDR2 are GTSNPN and SVGIG (reference sequence). This CDR3 comprises 12 residues. V was trimmed by 5 bases and J by 5 bases, leaving 13 bases between them. The CDR3 nucleotides read TGTGCCTGGTCGCAGGGGCCCAACGAGCAGTACTCC. This codes for CAWSQGPNEQYS.